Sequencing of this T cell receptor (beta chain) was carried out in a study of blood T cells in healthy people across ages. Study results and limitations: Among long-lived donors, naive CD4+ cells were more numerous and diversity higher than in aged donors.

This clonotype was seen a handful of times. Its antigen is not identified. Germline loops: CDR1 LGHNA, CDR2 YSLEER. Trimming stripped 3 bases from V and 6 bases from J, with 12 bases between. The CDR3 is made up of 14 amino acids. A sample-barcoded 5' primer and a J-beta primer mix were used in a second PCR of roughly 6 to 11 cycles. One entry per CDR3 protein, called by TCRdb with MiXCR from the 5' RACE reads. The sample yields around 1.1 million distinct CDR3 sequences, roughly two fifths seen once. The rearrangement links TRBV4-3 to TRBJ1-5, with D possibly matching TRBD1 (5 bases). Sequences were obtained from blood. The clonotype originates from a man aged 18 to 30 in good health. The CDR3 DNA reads TGCGCCAGCAGCCAGGACACCCTTGTTCAGCCCCAGCATTTT. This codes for CASSQDTLVQPQHF.